The T cell receptor (beta chain) under discussion was sequenced for a study of glioma-infiltrating T cells after dendritic cell vaccination. Some clones are missing from TCRdb's copy, which holds only in-frame ones; the method was immunoSEQ multiplex PCR. This table holds roughly 100,000 clones, 81% found once. Germline V lookup: CDR1 MGHRA, CDR2 YSYEKL. The trim removed 4 bases at V and 6 bases at J, leaving 9 bases unmatched. This CDR3 is built from 15 residues. This chain links TRBV4-1 with TRBJ2-3; TRBD2 matches 8 bases. The clonotype originates from a human donor with glioblastoma. This specimen consisted of blood, obtained before dendritic cell vaccination. The CDR3 here is CASSRGLGAGDTQYF. In DNA, the CDR3 is TGCGCCAGCAGCCGGGGACTAGGGGCCGGGGATACGCAGTATTTT.